This entry lists 23 T cell receptor beta chains sequenced from one sample in a study of B cell selection in AIRE deficiency. CD4+CD127+ cells were sorted as the conventional CD4 T cells. Clones were sequenced by immunoSEQ multiplex PCR, and TCRdb holds only the in-frame ones, with some missing. The sample includes roughly 25,000 clones, just under 97% seen only once; the top ten take more than 0.2%. Material for sequencing was conventional CD4+ T cells sorted from PBMCs. Receptors were obtained from a human donor with AIRE deficiency.

The V gene is TRBV5-1, the J gene TRBJ1-2; 8 positions match TRBD1. The CDR3 length is 14 residues. Trimming removed 0 bases from V and 8 bases from J; junction bases left unmatched: 6. The germline V gene encodes CDR1 SGHRS and CDR2 YFSETQ. CDR3 loop: CASSLGDRGGGYTF. The CDR3 nucleotides are TGCGCCAGCAGCTTGGGAGACAGGGGTGGCGGCTACACCTTC.

J is TRBJ2-3 and V is TRBV7-2; TRBD1 matches 8 bases. CDR1 and CDR2 (germline): SGHTA, FQGNSA. V dropped 5 bases and J dropped 1; count of bases not matched to a gene: 5. The length of the CDR3 is 15 residues. The CDR3 region has the DNA TGTGCCAGCAGCCAAACAGGGGGTGGCACAGATACGCAGTATTTT. This gives the protein CASSQTGGGTDTQYF.

V usage is TRBV29-1 and J usage is TRBJ2-3; 8 nucleotides line up with TRBD1. The germline V gene encodes CDR1 SQVTM and CDR2 ANQGSEA. The V gene end was trimmed by 7 bases and the J gene end by 3 bases; junction bases not matched to a gene: 6. CDR3 size: 13 residues. CDR3 in amino acids: CSGRTGYTDTQYF. Written as DNA, the CDR3 is TGCAGCGGGAGGACAGGGTATACAGATACGCAGTATTTT.

The rearrangement uses TRBV2 and TRBJ1-2; D unclear. The CDR3 loop spans 13 amino acids. Germline V gene data show CDR1 as SNHLY and CDR2 as FYNNEI. Trimming pared 3 bases from V and 4 bases from J, leaving 9 bases between. The CDR3 protein is CASSDGRAYGYTF. DNA of the CDR3: TGTGCCAGCAGTGATGGACGGGCCTATGGCTACACCTTC.

The genes are TRBV19 and TRBJ1-2; no clear D. The V gene's germline CDR1 is LNHDA and CDR2 SQIVND (reference sequence). The CDR3 is 14 residues long. Trimming left V 10 bases short and J 4 bases short, with 19 bases between. The chain's CDR3 is CATQSSGRSYGYTF. The CDR3 bases are TGTGCCACCCAATCCTCGGGCAGGTCCTATGGCTACACCTTC.

The CDR3 DNA is TGTGCCAGCAGCCGACTGGGCCCCTACGAGCAGTACTTC. Translated: CASSRLGPYEQYF. This chain links TRBV7-9 with TRBJ2-7; D remains ambiguous. CDR1 SEHNR and CDR2 FQNEAQ come from the germline V gene (reference sequence). Trimming removed 5 bases from V and 2 bases from J, with 10 bases in between. The CDR3 runs 13 residues.

The rearrangement links TRBV7-9 to TRBJ1-1, with D unresolved. Between the trimmed V and J ends, which lost 5 bases and 0 bases, there was a span of 4 bases. CDR1 and CDR2 (germline): SEHNR, FQNEAQ (reference sequence). The CDR3 is made up of 12 amino acids. CDR3 protein: CASSTVNTEAFF. The CDR3 bases are TGTGCCAGCAGCACGGTGAACACTGAAGCTTTCTTT.

The chain joins TRBV27 to TRBJ2-1; 9 nucleotides line up with TRBD1. CDR3 length equals 16 residues. Trimming took 5 bases from V and 0 from J; bases not matched to a gene: 5. Germline-derived CDR1 and CDR2 are MNHEY and SMNVEV (reference sequence). CDR3 DNA sequence: TGTGCCAGCAGTAAGACAGGGGGGAGCTCCTACAATGAGCAGTTCTTC. This codes for CASSKTGGSSYNEQFF.

V and J are TRBV29-1 and TRBJ2-1; 10 bases align to TRBD1. V shed 7 bases and J 6 bases; nucleotides not matched to a gene: 6. CDR1 and CDR2 from the germline V gene are SQVTM and ANQGSEA. This CDR3 region has 13 residues. CDR3 sequence: CSAGQGGPNEQFF. CDR3 sequence (DNA): TGCAGCGCCGGACAGGGGGGCCCCAATGAGCAGTTCTTC.

This clone was recorded once. This rearrangement joins TRBV5-1 to TRBJ2-5; 7 bases are a match to TRBD1. V trimming: 7 bases; J trimming: 4 bases; junction bases outside the gene matches: 13. CDR3 length equals 15 residues. CDR1 is SGHRS, CDR2 YFSETQ, per germline. The CDR3 region is CASARATGESETQYF. The CDR3 DNA follows: TGCGCCAGCGCCCGGGCTACAGGGGAATCAGAGACCCAGTACTTC. The full variable domain, completed using reference TRBV5-1 and TRBJ2-5, is KAGVTQTPRYLIKTRGQQVTLSCSPISGHRSVSWYQQTPGQGLQFLFEYFSETQRNKGNFPGRFSGRQFSNSRSEMNVSTLELGDSALYLCASARATGESETQYFGPGTRLLVL.

DNA for the CDR3: TGTGCCAGCAGAATTGCGGGACAGGGGCGTGAAGCTTTCTTT. Translation: CASRIAGQGREAFF. V usage is TRBV28 and J usage is TRBJ1-1; 10 positions match TRBD1. This CDR3 contains 14 residues. The germline V gene encodes CDR1 MDHEN and CDR2 SYDVKM. V shed 6 bases and J 7 bases; nucleotides not matched to a gene: 8.

This rearrangement joins TRBV11-2 to TRBJ1-5; weak D call: TRBD1 (6 bases). The germline V gene has CDR1 SGHAT and CDR2 FQNNGV. The CDR3 consists of 15 residues. V was trimmed by 0 bases and J by 4 bases, leaving 10 bases between them. The CDR3 sequence is CASSLEVGGNQPQHF. CDR3 coding DNA: TGTGCCAGCAGCTTAGAGGTAGGGGGAAATCAGCCCCAGCATTTT.

This chain connects TRBV11-2 to TRBJ2-5; D is perhaps TRBD2 (6 bases). The CDR3 is 16 amino acids. Germline V gene data show CDR1 as SGHAT and CDR2 as FQNNGV. V lost 0 bases and J lost 2, with 13 bases in between. The CDR3 DNA sequence: TGTGCCAGCAGCTTAGATGGAGGGGCACGTCAAGAGACCCAGTACTTC. Translating it yields CASSLDGGARQETQYF.

This clone has just one count. This sequence joins TRBV30 and TRBJ2-3, with D possibly matching TRBD2 (6 bases). CDR1 GTSNPN and CDR2 SVGIG come from the germline V gene (reference sequence). This CDR3 is 15 amino acids long. Trimming stripped 0 bases from V and 3 bases from J, with 13 bases between. The CDR3 DNA is TGTGCCTGGAGTGTACAGATAGCGGCTACAGATACGCAGTATTTT. Its protein product is CAWSVQIAATDTQYF.

The CDR3 protein is CASSQGKQIFETQYF. The CDR3 bases are TGTGCCAGCAGCCAGGGGAAACAGATTTTTGAGACCCAGTACTTC. The J gene is TRBJ2-5, the V gene TRBV7-3; a weak D match, TRBD1 (6 bases). Per the germline V gene, CDR1 is SGHTA and CDR2 is FQGTGA. V lost 5 bases to trimming and J lost 5 bases, with 18 bases between them. There are 15 residues in the CDR3.

This rearrangement joins TRBV4-3 to TRBJ2-3, with D unresolved. This CDR3 is built from 15 residues. Trimming removed 0 bases at V and 1 base at J, with 8 bases between. Germline V gives CDR1 LGHNA, CDR2 YSLEER. The CDR3 sequence: CASSQDRLGTDTQYF. The CDR3 DNA is TGCGCCAGCAGCCAAGATCGGTTGGGCACAGATACGCAGTATTTT.

This chain joins TRBV4-1 and TRBJ2-1; 7 bases agree with TRBD2. V shed 0 bases, J shed 2 bases, and the junction held 7 bases outside the gene matches. The CDR3 has 17 amino acids. From germline, CDR1 is MGHRA and CDR2 YSYEKL. The CDR3 here is CASSQEPGRTPYNEQFF. For the CDR3, the DNA is TGCGCCAGCAGCCAAGAACCCGGGAGGACACCCTACAATGAGCAGTTCTTC.

This chain connects TRBV18 to TRBJ2-7, with 8 bases lining up with TRBD1. This CDR3 spans 16 amino acids. V lost 0 bases to trimming and J lost 9 bases; unmatched junction nucleotides: 13. Germline CDR1 is KGHSH and CDR2 is LQKENI. CDR3 protein: CASSPPLDRVLRGQYF. Written as DNA, the CDR3 is TGTGCCAGCTCACCACCGCTGGACAGGGTCCTTAGGGGGCAGTACTTC.

In nucleotides, the CDR3 is TGTGCCAGCAGCCCACGACAGGGCGAAGAGACCCAGTACTTC. Protein: CASSPRQGEETQYF. The V gene is TRBV5-4, the J gene TRBJ2-5; 7 positions match TRBD1. From germline, CDR1 is SGHNT and CDR2 YYREEE (reference sequence). With V trimmed by 4 bases and J by 3 bases, 6 bases remained unmatched. CDR3 length: 14 amino acids.

V and J are TRBV6-1 and TRBJ2-2; tentatively, D is TRBD2 (6 bases). V was trimmed by 3 bases and J by 0 bases, leaving 14 bases between them. The CDR3 sequence is 17 residues long. CDR1 and CDR2 (germline): MNHNS, SASEGT. The CDR3 coding sequence is TGTGCCAGCAGTGACTGGCGGGGTCACACGAACACCGGGGAGCTGTTTTTT. As protein: CASSDWRGHTNTGELFF.

This clone was counted only a few times. The V call is TRBV2, the J call TRBJ2-2; D remains unclear. Germline V gives CDR1 SNHLY, CDR2 FYNNEI. The CDR3 is 14 amino acids. The V and J ends lost 2 bases and 6 bases respectively, with 10 bases between them. CDR3 sequence reads: CASSEKVYSGELFF. The CDR3 bases are TGTGCCAGCAGTGAAAAGGTCTATTCCGGGGAGCTGTTTTTT.

This chain uses TRBV25-1 with TRBJ2-2, with TRBD1 as a possible D gene (6 bases). The CDR3 length is 16 residues. Germline V gene sequence: CDR1 MGHDK, CDR2 SYGVNS. Between the trimmed V and J ends, which lost 4 bases and 3 bases, there was a span of 15 bases. CDR3 in DNA: TGTGCCAGCAGTGCGGGACGGACAGTAGACACCGGGGAGCTGTTTTTT. Protein sequence: CASSAGRTVDTGELFF. Complete variable domain (other parts from reference TRBV25-1 and TRBJ2-2): EADIYQTPRYLVIGTGKKITLECSQTMGHDKMYWYQQDPGMELHLIHYSYGVNSTEKGDLSSESTVSRIRTEHFPLTLESARPSHTSQYLCASSAGRTVDTGELFFGEGSRLTVL.

The CDR3: CASSPRGSNTEAFF. CDR3 DNA: TGTGCCAGCAGCCCTCGCGGCAGTAACACTGAAGCTTTCTTT. The chain carries TRBV6-1 and TRBJ1-1; D is undetermined. The germline V and J ends were trimmed by 6 bases and 2 bases, with 13 bases remaining between them. In germline, CDR1 is MNHNS, CDR2 SASEGT. The CDR3 has 14 residues.